These T cell receptor beta chains were read from a single sample in a study of shared clonotypes between healthy human individuals. Some clones are missing from TCRdb's copy, which holds only in-frame ones; the method was immunoSEQ multiplex PCR. The top ten hold approximately 2% of the sample, which has almost 750,000 clones, around 70% seen once. Sequencing was performed on memory CD4+ T cells sorted from blood. These receptors all come from a woman aged 25 to 39 in good health. The CDR3 runs from the conserved cysteine through the conserved F or W. D genes are given only for firm matches. The size field is filled for only some rows; it gives once, few, many or a size class.

d_gene	abundance	j_gene	v_gene	CDR3nt	CDR3aa
.	many	TRBJ1-1	TRBV28	TGTGCCAGCAGTTTGGTGGACACTGAAGCTTTCTTT	CASSLVDTEAFF
TRBD2	.	TRBJ2-5	TRBV10-3	TGTGCCATCAGTGAGGGCGGGAGGGGTGAGACCCAGTACTTC	CAISEGGRGETQYF
.	.	TRBJ2-3	TRBV5-1	TGCGCCAGCAGCTCCGGGCCAACCGAGGCAGATACGCAGTATTTT	CASSSGPTEADTQYF
TRBD2	.	TRBJ2-1	TRBV5-6	TGTGCCAGCAGCCCTGGGACTAGCGGGAGCTATGAGCAGTTCTTC	CASSPGTSGSYEQFF
TRBD1	.	TRBJ2-4	TRBV28	TGTGCCAGCAGTCCCGGACAGGGAGCCAAAAACATTCAGTACTTC	CASSPGQGAKNIQYF
.	.	TRBJ1-1	TRBV14	TGTGCCAGCAGCCTGTATAGGGGGGAAGCTTTCTTT	CASSLYRGEAFF
TRBD2	.	TRBJ2-3	TRBV5-1	TGCGCCAGCAGCTTGGTACTAGCGGGAGAAGATACGCAGTATTTT	CASSLVLAGEDTQYF
.	few	TRBJ1-5	TRBV18	TGTGCCAGCTCACCAAGCGAGGCGTTGCCCCAGCATTTT	CASSPSEALPQHF
.	.	TRBJ2-5	TRBV5-1	TGCGCCAGCAGCTTGGGTCCTGGAATGCAAGAGACCCAGTACTTC	CASSLGPGMQETQYF
TRBD1	.	TRBJ1-2	TRBV5-8	TGTGCCAGCAGCTTGTCGGGACAGGGGGCTGATGGCTACACCTTC	CASSLSGQGADGYTF
.	.	TRBJ2-2	TRBV14	TGTGCCAGCAGCCTCCAAGGGGTGCCCGGGGAGCTGTTTTTT	CASSLQGVPGELFF
.	few	TRBJ1-2	TRBV11-2	TGTGCCAGCAGCTTAACAGACCTCAACTATGGCTACACCTTC	CASSLTDLNYGYTF
.	once	TRBJ2-7	TRBV2	TGTGCCAGCAGCGGGGACATTCACGAGCAGTACTTC	CASSGDIHEQYF
.	.	TRBJ2-3	TRBV27	TGTGCCAGCAGTTTATGGAGGGGCACAGATACGCAGTATTTT	CASSLWRGTDTQYF
TRBD2	.	TRBJ2-2	TRBV7-9	TGTGCCAGCAGTCCGTCGGGGGGGCTCCCCGGGGAGCTGTTTTTT	CASSPSGGLPGELFF
.	.	TRBJ2-7	TRBV6-6	TGTGCCAGCAGCTCTTGGTCCGGCGAGCAGTACTTC	CASSSWSGEQYF
TRBD2	.	TRBJ2-7	TRBV29-1	TGCAGCGTTGCCCCTTCACTAGCGGGAGTGCAGTACTTC	CSVAPSLAGVQYF
TRBD2	.	TRBJ2-1	TRBV9	TGTGCCAGCAGCGGTAGTTTAGCGGGGAGCTCCTACAATGAGCAGTTCTTC	CASSGSLAGSSYNEQFF
TRBD2	.	TRBJ2-3	TRBV5-4	TGTGCCAGCAGCATCGGACTAGCGGGAGGAACAGATACGCAGTATTTT	CASSIGLAGGTDTQYF
.	.	TRBJ1-5	TRBV6-5	TGTGCCAGCAGCCCGAACCCGGGTCAGCCCCAGCATTTT	CASSPNPGQPQHF
TRBD2	.	TRBJ2-1	TRBV10-3	TGTGCCATCAGTGAGTCTCCTAGCGGGAGGGTTGGGTCCAATGAGCAGTTCTTC	CAISESPSGRVGSNEQFF
.	.	TRBJ1-2	TRBV18	TGTGCCAGCTCACCCCAAGGACATGGAGATGGCTACACCTTC	CASSPQGHGDGYTF
TRBD2	.	TRBJ2-5	TRBV28	TGTGCCAGCAGCCCAGGTGGACTAGCGGGAAGGGAAGAGACCCAGTACTTC	CASSPGGLAGREETQYF
.	.	TRBJ2-7	TRBV6-6	TGTGCCAGCAGTTTGCGGGGAGCGGGCGAGCAGTACTTC	CASSLRGAGEQYF
.	.	TRBJ2-5	TRBV4-2	TGTGCCAGCAGCCAAGCCTCCGAAGAGACCCAGTACTTC	CASSQASEETQYF
.	.	TRBJ2-2	TRBV5-4	TGTGCCAGCAGCTTGGCCGGGAGCACGGATACCGGGGAGCTGTTTTTT	CASSLAGSTDTGELFF
TRBD1	.	TRBJ2-2	TRBV4-2	TGTGCCAGCAAAACATTACAGGGGACCACCGGGGAGCTGTTTTTT	CASKTLQGTTGELFF
TRBD1	once	TRBJ1-4	TRBV29-1	TGCAGCGTATGGGACAGAGGGGAAAAACTGTTTTTT	CSVWDRGEKLFF
TRBD2	.	TRBJ2-1	TRBV5-1	TGCGCCAGCAGCTTACTAGCGTCAGAGAACGATGAGCAGTTCTTC	CASSLLASENDEQFF
TRBD1	once	TRBJ1-1	TRBV2	TGTGCCAGCAGTTTAACAGGGGTTGGGTTAAGCACTGAAGCTTTCTTT	CASSLTGVGLSTEAFF
.	.	TRBJ2-1	TRBV7-6	TGTGCCAGCAGCTCGCCGGGAAATGAGCAGTTCTTC	CASSSPGNEQFF
TRBD2	few	TRBJ2-1	TRBV28	TGTGCCAGCAGTTTATACCCCGCTAGCGGGACTTACAATGAGCAGTTCTTC	CASSLYPASGTYNEQFF
.	few	TRBJ2-3	TRBV29-1	TGCAGCGTGAGGGGGGAGTCCCGAGATACGCAGTATTTT	CSVRGESRDTQYF
.	.	TRBJ2-5	TRBV10-2	TGCGCCAGCAGTGAGTCGACCGGGGAGACCCAGTACTTC	CASSESTGETQYF
TRBD2	.	TRBJ2-1	TRBV5-1	TGCGCCAGCAGCGATCCTAGCGGGAGCTCCTACAATGAGCAGTTCTTC	CASSDPSGSSYNEQFF
.	few	TRBJ2-4	TRBV29-1	TGCAGCGTTGAGAAAGCCAAAAACATTCAGTACTTC	CSVEKAKNIQYF
.	.	TRBJ1-1	TRBV2	TGTGCCAGCAAACTAATGAACACTGAAGCTTTCTTT	CASKLMNTEAFF
.	.	TRBJ2-2	TRBV5-4	TGTGCCAGCAGCCTCCTAAACCTTAACACCGGGGAGCTGTTTTTT	CASSLLNLNTGELFF
.	.	TRBJ1-4	TRBV5-5	TGTGCCAGCAGCTTGAGGAGTAATGGTGAAAAACTGTTTTTT	CASSLRSNGEKLFF
.	many	TRBJ1-1	TRBV6-5	TGTGCCAGCAGTTACTCAGCGGAAGGGGGGACTGAAGCTTTCTTT	CASSYSAEGGTEAFF
.	once	TRBJ2-5	TRBV5-1	TGCGCCAGCAGCTTCGACAGGGTCCTAACGGGAGAAAGGGAGACCCAGTACTTC	CASSFDRVLTGERETQYF
.	.	TRBJ2-7	TRBV18	TGTGCCAGCTCACCGGGCCGGAGCTCCTACGAGCAGTACTTC	CASSPGRSSYEQYF
TRBD1	once	TRBJ2-3	TRBV28	TGTGCCAGCAACCCTCTGGACAGGAACACAGATACGCAGTATTTT	CASNPLDRNTDTQYF
.	many	TRBJ2-1	TRBV6-1	TGTGCCAGCAGTGAAGGCCGGGGCTCCTACAATGAGCAGTTCTTC	CASSEGRGSYNEQFF
TRBD2	.	TRBJ2-7	TRBV4-2	TGTGCCAGCAGCCGATCTTTAGGACTAGCGGCCTACGAGCAGTACTTC	CASSRSLGLAAYEQYF
.	.	TRBJ1-4	TRBV29-1	TGCAGCGCCGTTGGTACGGGACCGGAAAAACTGTTTTTT	CSAVGTGPEKLFF
.	.	TRBJ2-5	TRBV19	TGTGCCAGTAGTAGACGACCGTCCCAGGAGACCCAGTACTTC	CASSRRPSQETQYF
.	.	TRBJ1-1	TRBV6-5	TGTGCCAGCAGTTATGAGAACACCTTGAACACTGAAGCTTTCTTT	CASSYENTLNTEAFF
TRBD1	once	TRBJ1-3	TRBV5-8	TGTGCCAGCCCTAGGACAGGGCATTACCTTGGAAACACCATATATTTT	CASPRTGHYLGNTIYF
TRBD2	once	TRBJ2-7	TRBV5-1	TGCGCCAGCAGCACACTAGCGGGAGAGGAGCAGTACTTC	CASSTLAGEEQYF